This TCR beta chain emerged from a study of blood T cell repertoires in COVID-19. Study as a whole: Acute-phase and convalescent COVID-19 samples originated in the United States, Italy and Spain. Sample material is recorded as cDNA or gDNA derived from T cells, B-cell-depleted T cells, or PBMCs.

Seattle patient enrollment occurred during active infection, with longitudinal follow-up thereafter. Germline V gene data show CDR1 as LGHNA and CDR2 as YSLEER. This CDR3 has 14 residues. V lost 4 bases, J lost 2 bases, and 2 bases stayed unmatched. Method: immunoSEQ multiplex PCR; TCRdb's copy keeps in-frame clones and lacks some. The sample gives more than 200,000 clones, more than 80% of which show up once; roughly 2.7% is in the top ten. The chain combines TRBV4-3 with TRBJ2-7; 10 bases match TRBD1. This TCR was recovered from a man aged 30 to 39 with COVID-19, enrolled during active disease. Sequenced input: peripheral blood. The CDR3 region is CASSPDRGTYEQYF. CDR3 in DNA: TGCGCCAGCAGCCCGGACAGGGGGACCTACGAGCAGTACTTC.